This TCR beta chain was sequenced in a study of vaccination and CD4 T cells after COVID-19. With the Oncomine TCR Beta short-read assay, DNA from cultured CD4+ T cells was sequenced. From the PCR reads, TCRdb called clonotypes with MiXCR, one entry per CDR3 protein. The data hold about 20,000 distinct CDR3 sequences, with roughly 35% observed a single time. Germline V gene sequence: CDR1 SGHTA, CDR2 FQGNSA. The CDR3 loop spans 15 amino acids. V was clipped by 2 bases and J by 0 bases, with 11 bases between them. With regard to this clonotype: The antigen is not known.

This sample's time point: late sampling 161 to 241 days after vaccination in three convalescent patients. Regarding treatment: roughly ten-day PBMC culture with coronavirus spike peptide pools or control peptides (ViraFEST assay). The source of this sequence is a human donor who had recovered from COVID-19. The gene calls are TRBV7-2 and TRBJ2-7, with a weak D call TRBD2 (6 bases). The specimen comprised CD4+ T cells from blood, cultured in vitro, sampled about 7 months after SARS-CoV-2 vaccination. The CDR3 protein is CASSLSGVPSYEQYF. CDR3 bases: TGTGCCAGCAGCTTATCGGGAGTACCCTCCTACGAGCAGTACTTC.